The present T cell receptor (beta chain) was sequenced within a study of cytotoxic CD8 clonotypes in ibrutinib-treated CLL. Germline CDR1 is SGHDT and CDR2 is YYEEEE. Trimming stripped 1 base from V and 3 bases from J, with 8 bases between. The CDR3 length is 14 residues. The study, taken as a whole, reports: Sampling of sustained-remission and progressing patients occurred at differing times.

Profiled with immunoSEQ multiplex PCR; TCRdb holds only in-frame clones, not every one. Of 100,000 to 150,000 clones listed, approximately 83% are singletons. Note on this clone: Its specificity is unknown.

The material sequenced was PBMCs, taken after 24 months of ibrutinib treatment. This sequence originates from a human donor with chronic lymphocytic leukemia. This sequence joins TRBV5-6 and TRBJ1-5; D gene ambiguous. CDR3 loop: CASSLRMYNQPQHF. As DNA, the CDR3 is TGTGCCAGCAGCTTGCGGATGTACAATCAGCCCCAGCATTTT.